This T cell receptor beta chain was profiled in a study of blood T cell repertoires in COVID-19. V was clipped by 1 base and J by 4 bases; unmatched bases: 5. Germline CDR1 LGHDT, CDR2 YNNKEL (reference sequence). This CDR3 region has 17 residues. Methods used by the authors: Reference gene primer amplification yielded estimated nucleated cell counts. Clones were sequenced by immunoSEQ multiplex PCR, and TCRdb holds only the in-frame ones, with some missing. The V and J calls and the clone size are those of that table, but D and trimming were determined from the DNA. The sample has approximately 170,000 clones; 80% to 85% are singletons.

This chain connects TRBV3-1 (or the pseudogene TRBV3-2) to TRBJ1-3; TRBD1 agrees at 12 bases. Input material: peripheral blood. The clonotype was recovered from a woman in her seventies with COVID-19, enrolled during active disease. The chain's CDR3 is CASSQAGTGGLGNTIYF. The CDR3 nucleotides are TGTGCCAGCAGCCAAGCAGGGACAGGGGGCTTGGGAAACACCATATATTTT.